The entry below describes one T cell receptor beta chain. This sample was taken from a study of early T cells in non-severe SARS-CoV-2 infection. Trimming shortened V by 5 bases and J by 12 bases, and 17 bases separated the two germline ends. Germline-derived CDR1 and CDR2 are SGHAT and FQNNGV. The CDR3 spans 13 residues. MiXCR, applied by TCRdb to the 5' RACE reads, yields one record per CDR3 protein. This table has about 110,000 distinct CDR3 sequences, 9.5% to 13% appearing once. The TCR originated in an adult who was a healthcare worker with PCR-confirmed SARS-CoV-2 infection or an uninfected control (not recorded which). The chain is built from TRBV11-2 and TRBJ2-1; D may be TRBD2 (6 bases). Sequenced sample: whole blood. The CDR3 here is CASSLRGTAGQFF. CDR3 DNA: TGTGCCAGCAGCCTACGGGGGACCGCTGGGCAGTTCTTC.